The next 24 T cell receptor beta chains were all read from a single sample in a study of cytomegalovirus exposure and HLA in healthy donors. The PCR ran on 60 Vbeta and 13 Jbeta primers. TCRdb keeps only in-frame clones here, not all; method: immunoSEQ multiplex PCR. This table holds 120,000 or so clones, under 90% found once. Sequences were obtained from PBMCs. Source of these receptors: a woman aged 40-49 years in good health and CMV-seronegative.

The CDR3 DNA sequence: TGTGCCAGCAGTTACACCTGGGACAAGGCGGGGCAGTACTTC. Translation: CASSYTWDKAGQYF. The chain recombines TRBV6-5 with TRBJ2-7; D might be TRBD1 (6 bases). Germline lookup yields CDR1 MNHEY and CDR2 SVGAGI. This CDR3 contains 14 residues. Trimming stripped 2 bases from V and 9 bases from J, with 17 bases between.

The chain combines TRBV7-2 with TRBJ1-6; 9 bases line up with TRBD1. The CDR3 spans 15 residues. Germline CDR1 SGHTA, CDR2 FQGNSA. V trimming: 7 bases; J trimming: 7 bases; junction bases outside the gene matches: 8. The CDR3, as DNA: TGTGCCAGCACCGTCGCCGGGACAGGGAATTCACCCCTCCACTTT. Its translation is CASTVAGTGNSPLHF. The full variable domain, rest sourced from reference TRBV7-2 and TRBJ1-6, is GAGVSQSPSNKVTEKGKDVELRCDPISGHTALYWYRQSLGQGLEFLIYFQGNSAPDKSGLPSDRFSAERTGGSVSTLTIQRTQQEDSAVYLCASTVAGTGNSPLHFGNGTRLTVT.

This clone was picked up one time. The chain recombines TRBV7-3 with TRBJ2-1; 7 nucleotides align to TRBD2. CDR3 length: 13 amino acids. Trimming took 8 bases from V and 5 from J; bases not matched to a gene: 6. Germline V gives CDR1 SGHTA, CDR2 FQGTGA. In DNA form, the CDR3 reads TGTGCCAGCGCTGGGGGAGGGAACAATGAGCAGTTCTTC. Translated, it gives CASAGGGNNEQFF.

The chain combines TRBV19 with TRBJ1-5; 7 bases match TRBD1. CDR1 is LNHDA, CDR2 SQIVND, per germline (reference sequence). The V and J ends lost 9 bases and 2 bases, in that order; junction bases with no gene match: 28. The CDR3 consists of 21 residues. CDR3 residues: CARPPTRTVRDSTRGNQPQHF. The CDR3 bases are TGTGCCAGACCTCCAACACGGACAGTTAGGGACAGTACTAGGGGCAATCAGCCCCAGCATTTT.

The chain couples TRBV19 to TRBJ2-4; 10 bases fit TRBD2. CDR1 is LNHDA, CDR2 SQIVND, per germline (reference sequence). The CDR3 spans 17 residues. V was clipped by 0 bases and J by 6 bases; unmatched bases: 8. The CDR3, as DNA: TGTGCCAGTAGTATAGAATCTAGCGGGAGAAGGGGAAACATTCAGTACTTC. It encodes CASSIESSGRRGNIQYF.

CDR3 loop: CASNPRQGVNTEAFF. In DNA, the CDR3 is TGTGCCAGCAATCCTCGACAGGGTGTGAACACTGAAGCTTTCTTT. This rearrangement joins TRBV6-1 to TRBJ1-1, with 7 nucleotides matching TRBD1. The CDR3 is 15 residues long. Germline V gene data show CDR1 as MNHNS and CDR2 as SASEGT. The V and J ends lost 7 bases and 0 bases, in that order; junction bases with no gene match: 8.

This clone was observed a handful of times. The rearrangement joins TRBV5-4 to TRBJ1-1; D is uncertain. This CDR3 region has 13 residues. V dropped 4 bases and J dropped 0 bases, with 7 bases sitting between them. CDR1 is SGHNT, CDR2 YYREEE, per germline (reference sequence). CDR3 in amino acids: CASSPGLNTEAFF. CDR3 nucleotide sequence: TGTGCCAGCAGCCCAGGCCTGAACACTGAAGCTTTCTTT.

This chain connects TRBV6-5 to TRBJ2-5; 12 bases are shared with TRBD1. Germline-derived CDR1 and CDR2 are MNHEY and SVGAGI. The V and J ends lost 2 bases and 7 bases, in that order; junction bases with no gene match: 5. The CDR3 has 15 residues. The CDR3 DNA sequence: TGTGCCAGCAGTTACAGGGACAGGGGGCCTGGGACCCAGTACTTC. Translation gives CASSYRDRGPGTQYF.

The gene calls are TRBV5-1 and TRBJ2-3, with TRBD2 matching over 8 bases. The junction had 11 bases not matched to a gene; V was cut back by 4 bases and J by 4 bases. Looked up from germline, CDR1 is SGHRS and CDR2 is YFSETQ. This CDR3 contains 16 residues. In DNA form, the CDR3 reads TGCGCCAGCAGCGCCCCCGGGACTAGTAACGCAGATACGCAGTATTTT. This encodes CASSAPGTSNADTQYF.

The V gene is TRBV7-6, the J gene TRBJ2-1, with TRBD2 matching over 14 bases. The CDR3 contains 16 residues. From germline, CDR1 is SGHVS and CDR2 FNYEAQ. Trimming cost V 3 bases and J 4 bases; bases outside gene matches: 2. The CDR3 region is CASSFGLAGGYNEQFF. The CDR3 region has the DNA TGTGCCAGCAGCTTCGGACTAGCGGGAGGTTACAATGAGCAGTTCTTC.

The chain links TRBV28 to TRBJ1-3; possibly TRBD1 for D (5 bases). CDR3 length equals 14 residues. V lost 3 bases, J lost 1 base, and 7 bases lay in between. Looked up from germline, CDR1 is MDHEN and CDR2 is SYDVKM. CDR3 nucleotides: TGTGCCAGCAGTTTTCAGGGTTCTGGAAACACCATATATTTT. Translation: CASSFQGSGNTIYF.

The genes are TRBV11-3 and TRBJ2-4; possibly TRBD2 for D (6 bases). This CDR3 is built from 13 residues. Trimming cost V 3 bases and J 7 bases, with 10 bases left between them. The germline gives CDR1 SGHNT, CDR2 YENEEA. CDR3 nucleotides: TGTGCCAGCAGCTTGGGTGGAGGGAACATTCAGTACTTC. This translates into CASSLGGGNIQYF.

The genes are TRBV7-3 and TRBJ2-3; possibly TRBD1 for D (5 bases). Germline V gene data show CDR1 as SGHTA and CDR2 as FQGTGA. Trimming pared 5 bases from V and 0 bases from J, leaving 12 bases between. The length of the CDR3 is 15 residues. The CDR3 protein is CASSIDSASTDTQYF. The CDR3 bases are TGTGCCAGCAGCATTGACAGTGCTAGCACAGATACGCAGTATTTT.

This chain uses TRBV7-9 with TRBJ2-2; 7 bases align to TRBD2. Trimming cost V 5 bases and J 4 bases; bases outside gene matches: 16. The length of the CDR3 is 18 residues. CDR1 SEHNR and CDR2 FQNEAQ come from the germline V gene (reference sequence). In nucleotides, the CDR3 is TGTGCCAGCAGCCCACGTTCCCGCGGGAGCTCGAGCACCGGGGAGCTGTTTTTT. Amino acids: CASSPRSRGSSSTGELFF.

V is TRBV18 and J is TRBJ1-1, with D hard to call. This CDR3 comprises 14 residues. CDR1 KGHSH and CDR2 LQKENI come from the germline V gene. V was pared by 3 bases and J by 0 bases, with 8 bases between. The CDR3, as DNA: TGTGCCAGCTCACCCTCGGTGGTGAACACTGAAGCTTTCTTT. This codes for CASSPSVVNTEAFF.

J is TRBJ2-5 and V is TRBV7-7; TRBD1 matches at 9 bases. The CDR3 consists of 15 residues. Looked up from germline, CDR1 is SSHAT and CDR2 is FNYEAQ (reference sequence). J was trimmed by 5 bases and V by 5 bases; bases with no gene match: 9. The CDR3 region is CASSIGQGIAETQYF. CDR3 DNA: TGTGCCAGCAGCATCGGACAGGGGATTGCGGAGACCCAGTACTTC.

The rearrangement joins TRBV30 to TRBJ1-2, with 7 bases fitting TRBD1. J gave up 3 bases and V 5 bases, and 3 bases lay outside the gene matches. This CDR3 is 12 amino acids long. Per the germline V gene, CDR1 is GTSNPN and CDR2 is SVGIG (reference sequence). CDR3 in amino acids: CAWAGQHYGYTF. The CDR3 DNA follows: TGTGCCTGGGCGGGACAGCACTATGGCTACACCTTC.

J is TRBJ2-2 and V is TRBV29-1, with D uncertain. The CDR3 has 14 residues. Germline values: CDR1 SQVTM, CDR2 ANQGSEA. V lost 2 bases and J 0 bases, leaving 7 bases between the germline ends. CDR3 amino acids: CSVERSANTGELFF. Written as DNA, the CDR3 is TGCAGCGTTGAACGGTCGGCGAACACCGGGGAGCTGTTTTTT.

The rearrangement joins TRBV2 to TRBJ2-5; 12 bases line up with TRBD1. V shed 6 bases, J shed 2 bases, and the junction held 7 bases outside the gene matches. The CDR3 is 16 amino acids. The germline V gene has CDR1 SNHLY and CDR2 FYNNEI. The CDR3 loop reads CASRGQGARRQETQYF. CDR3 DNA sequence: TGTGCCAGCAGGGGACAGGGGGCGCGTCGGCAAGAGACCCAGTACTTC.

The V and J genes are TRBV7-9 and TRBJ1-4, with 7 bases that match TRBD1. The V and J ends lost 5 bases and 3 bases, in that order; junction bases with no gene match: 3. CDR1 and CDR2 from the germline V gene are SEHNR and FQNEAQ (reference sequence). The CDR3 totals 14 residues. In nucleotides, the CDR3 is TGTGCCAGCAGCCCCCAGGGGGCTAATGAAAAACTGTTTTTT. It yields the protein CASSPQGANEKLFF.

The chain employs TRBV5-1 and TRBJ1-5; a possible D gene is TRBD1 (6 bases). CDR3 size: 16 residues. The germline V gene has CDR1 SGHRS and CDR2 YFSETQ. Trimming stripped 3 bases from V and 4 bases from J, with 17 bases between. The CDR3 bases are TGCGCCAGCAGCTCACCGACAGGTCTCGGGAATCAGCCCCAGCATTTT. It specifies CASSSPTGLGNQPQHF. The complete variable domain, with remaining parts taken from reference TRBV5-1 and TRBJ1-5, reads KAGVTQTPRYLIKTRGQQVTLSCSPISGHRSVSWYQQTPGQGLQFLFEYFSETQRNKGNFPGRFSGRQFSNSRSEMNVSTLELGDSALYLCASSSPTGLGNQPQHFGDGTRLSIL.

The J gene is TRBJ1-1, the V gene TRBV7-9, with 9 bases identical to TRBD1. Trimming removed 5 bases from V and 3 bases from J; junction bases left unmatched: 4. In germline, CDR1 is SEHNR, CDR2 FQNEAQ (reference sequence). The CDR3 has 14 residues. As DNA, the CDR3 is TGTGCCAGCAGCCCTGACAGGGGGGACACTGAAGCTTTCTTT. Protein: CASSPDRGDTEAFF.

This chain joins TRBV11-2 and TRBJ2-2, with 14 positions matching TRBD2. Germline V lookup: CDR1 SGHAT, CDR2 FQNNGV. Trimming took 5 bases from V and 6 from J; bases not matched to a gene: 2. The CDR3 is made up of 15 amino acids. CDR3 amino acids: CASSPTSGGAGELFF. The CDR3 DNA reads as TGTGCCAGCAGCCCGACTAGCGGGGGGGCCGGGGAGCTGTTTTTT.

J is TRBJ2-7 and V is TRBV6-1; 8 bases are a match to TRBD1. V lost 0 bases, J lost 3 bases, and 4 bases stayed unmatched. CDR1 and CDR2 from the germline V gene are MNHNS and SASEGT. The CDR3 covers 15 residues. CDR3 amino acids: CASSEAWTGIYEQYF. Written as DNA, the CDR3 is TGTGCCAGCAGTGAAGCCTGGACAGGGATCTACGAGCAGTACTTC.